This T cell receptor beta chain was recorded in a study of CD8+ T cells in alopecia areata (dated by TCRdb to 2016 to 2018). Background on the whole study: The treated patients took part in an open-label pilot trial in which moderate-to-severe alopecia areata was treated with oral tofacitinib at 5 to 10 mg twice daily. Tofacitinib was given for 6 to 18 months, followed by 6 months of follow-up off drug to assess delayed response and recurrence. The study used high-throughput TCRbeta sequencing to examine T cell clonal expansion in alopecia areata, in both the C3H/HeJ mouse model and human patients. In humans, TCRbeta sequencing was performed on scalp tissue and on sorted CD4+ and CD8+ peripheral blood T cells from healthy controls and from patients with patchy or totalis/universalis alopecia areata. Tofacitinib-treated patients had biopsies at baseline and at 4 and 24 weeks of treatment, with a later scalp biopsy in several patients. Scalp clonality was compared across normal scalp (n=4), patchy alopecia areata scalp (n=8), and alopecia totalis/universalis scalp (n=8). The RNA source kit depended on sample type: the PAXgene miRNA kit for fixed scalp, the miRNeasy kit for PBMCs, and the RNeasy kit for mouse skin. immunoSEQ multiplex PCR using 35 Vbeta forward primers and 13 Jbeta reverse primers was used to amplify TCRbeta CDR3 regions. Summary of the overall study and its limitations: Unlike mouse skin, where gammadelta T cells dominate, normal human skin contains resident alphabeta T cells that get sequenced too, which complicates analysis of the scalp TCR repertoire. TCR sequences shared between patients were less clear than in mice, possibly partly because of HLA diversity in the patient population. Compared with normal scalp, lesional scalp had higher clonality and more expanded CD8+ clones, particularly in alopecia totalis/universalis, a pattern that suggests antigenic drive.

Library preparation used the immunoSEQ multiplex PCR assay. RNA was extracted from all samples and reverse transcribed into cDNA as template for TCR sequencing. SuperScript III was used to make first-strand cDNA, primed with a 2:1 mix of oligo-dT and random hexamers. Amplification bias was assessed with a synthetic immune receptor repertoire, and residual bias was removed computationally. Concerning the study's data processing: Raw reads were preprocessed to remove errors, and CDR3 was defined according to IMGT conventions as the region from the conserved cysteine to phenylalanine. To get clonality, Shannon entropy was normalized by log2 of the number of productive unique TCRs and the result was subtracted from 1. Whether each scalp clone was CD4 or CD8 was inferred by checking scalp TCRbeta sequences against the CD4 and CD8 repertoires from sorted blood. TCRdb obtained this table from immuneACCESS and retained in-frame rearrangements with V and J assigned. These tables miss some clones; where compared with another copy, unresolved V genes account for less than half of the shortfall, and the remainder is unexplained. That table supplies the V and J calls and clone size; D and trimming were determined from the DNA. Across this sample there are 120,000 or so clones, with around 50% seen only once. The ten largest clonotypes hold 3.5% to 5.5% of the sample.

Points on this clone: Its antigen specificity is not known. Qualities for individual bases were not recorded, and no much larger clone is one base off.

This specimen's time point label, per the study, means: baseline before oral tofacitinib. Lesional scalp punch biopsies and peripheral blood were obtained from alopecia areata patients. After PBMCs were isolated by density centrifugation and stained for CD3, CD4 and CD8, a FACSAria was used to sort CD4+ and CD8+ T cells. This sequence was found in a human donor with alopecia areata. Material: CD4+ T cells sorted from blood, obtained at week 0.

CDR3 region: CAWSAFGGSEGYTF. The DNA sequence is as follows: TGTGCCTGGAGTGCATTCGGCGGATCGGAGGGCTACACCTTC. In this chain, TRBV30 is recombined with TRBJ1-2; the D gene remains uncertain. The V and J ends are trimmed by 1 base and 8 bases, leaving 17 bases between them. Sequences GTSNPN (CDR1) and SVGIG (CDR2) are obtained from the germline V gene (reference sequence). Including cysteine and phenylalanine, the CDR3 has 14 amino acids. Only CDR3 DNA is held: 42 bases, read in frame from base 1.